Here is one TCR beta chain with its context. Antigen: not known. The CDR3 has 15 amino acids. Germline V gene lookup returns CDR1 LGHNA and CDR2 YNFKEQ. The V gene lost 2 bases and the J gene lost 4 bases, with 12 bases spanning the gap. This record comes from a study of T cell responses to AZD1222 COVID-19 vaccine. Study-wide results and limits: Just six AZD1222 recipients were seropositive at baseline. Spike-specific TCRs gained breadth and depth after people received two AZD1222 doses.

The protocol was immunoSEQ multiplex PCR, while the TCRdb copy is restricted to in-frame clones and leaves out a portion. The table lists 150,000 or so clones, about 93% of them singletons. The sequenced sample was peripheral blood, obtained on day 0 of MenACWY control vaccination. The receptor was derived from an adult in good health. The rearrangement links TRBV4-2 to TRBJ2-1; D unclear. CDR3 coding DNA: TGTGCCAGCAGCCAACCAGGCGTCCTGTACAATGAGCAGTTCTTC. It specifies CASSQPGVLYNEQFF.